This entry is about one T cell receptor (beta chain). Its specificity is not known. Stated time point: blood 4 weeks post-SBRT, at nephrectomy. Indicated treatment: 15 Gy SBRT to primary tumor, nephrectomy 4 weeks later. Nephrectomy followed 15 Gy stereotactic body radiation by 4 weeks. This CDR3 region has 14 residues. Trimming stripped 3 bases from V and 0 bases from J, with 8 bases between. Germline-derived CDR1 and CDR2 are SGHNT and YYREEE (reference sequence). The sample belongs to a study of radiation and T cells in renal cell carcinoma. TCRdb's table, derived via immunoSEQ multiplex PCR, lists solely in-frame clones and lacks some. This table has some 64,000 clones, 65% to 80% appearing once. Notes on the study in general: From baseline, blood top tumor clonotypes peaked at 2 weeks post-radiation.

This chain links TRBV5-4 with TRBJ2-3; D gene ambiguous. This TCR came from a man in his sixties with renal cell carcinoma. The sample was blood, taken from a patient whose treatment included radiotherapy and nephrectomy. CDR3 in amino acids: CASSWAHSTDTQYF. In DNA form, the CDR3 reads TGTGCCAGCAGCTGGGCACATAGCACAGATACGCAGTATTTT.